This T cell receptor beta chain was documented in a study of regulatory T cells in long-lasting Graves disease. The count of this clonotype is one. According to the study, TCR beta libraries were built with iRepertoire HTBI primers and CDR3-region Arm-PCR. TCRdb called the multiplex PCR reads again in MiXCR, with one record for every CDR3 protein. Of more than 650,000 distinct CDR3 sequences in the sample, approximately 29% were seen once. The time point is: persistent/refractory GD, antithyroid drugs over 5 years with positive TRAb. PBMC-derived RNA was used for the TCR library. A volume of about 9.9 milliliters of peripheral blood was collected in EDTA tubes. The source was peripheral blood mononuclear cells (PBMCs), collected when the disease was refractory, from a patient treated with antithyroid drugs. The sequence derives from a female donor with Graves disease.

The CDR3 coding sequence is TGTGCCAGCAGTGAACAATCAGGGGATAATGAAAAACTGTTTTTT. Translating gives CASSEQSGDNEKLFF. V gene TRBV6-1 combines with J gene TRBJ1-4, with D possibly matching TRBD1 (6 bases). Germline lookup yields CDR1 MNHNS and CDR2 SASEGT. CDR3 length: 15 amino acids. With 2 bases removed from V and 4 bases from J, the gap between germline ends came to 11 bases.